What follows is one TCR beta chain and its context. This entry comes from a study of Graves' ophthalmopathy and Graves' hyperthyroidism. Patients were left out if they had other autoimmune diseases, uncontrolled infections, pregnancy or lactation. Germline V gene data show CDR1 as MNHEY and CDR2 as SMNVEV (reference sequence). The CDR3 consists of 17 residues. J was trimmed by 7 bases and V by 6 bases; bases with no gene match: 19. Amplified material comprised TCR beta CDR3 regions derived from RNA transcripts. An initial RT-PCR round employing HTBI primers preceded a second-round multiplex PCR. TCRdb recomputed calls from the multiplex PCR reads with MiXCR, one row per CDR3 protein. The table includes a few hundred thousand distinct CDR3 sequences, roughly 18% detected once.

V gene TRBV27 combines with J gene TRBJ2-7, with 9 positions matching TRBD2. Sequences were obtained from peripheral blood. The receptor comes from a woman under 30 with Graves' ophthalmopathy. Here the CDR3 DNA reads TGTGCCAGCAGCCCGGACGTGGCTAGCGGGACTTGGTGGGAGCAGTACTTC. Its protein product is CASSPDVASGTWWEQYF.